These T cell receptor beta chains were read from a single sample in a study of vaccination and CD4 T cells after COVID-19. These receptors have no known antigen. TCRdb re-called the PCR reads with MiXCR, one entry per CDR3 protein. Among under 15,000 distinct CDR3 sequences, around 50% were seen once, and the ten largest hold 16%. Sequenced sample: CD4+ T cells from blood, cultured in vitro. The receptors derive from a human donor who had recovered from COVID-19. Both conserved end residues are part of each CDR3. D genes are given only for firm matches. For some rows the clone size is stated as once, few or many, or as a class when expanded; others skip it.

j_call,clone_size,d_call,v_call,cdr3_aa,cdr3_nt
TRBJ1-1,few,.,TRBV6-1,CASSVGGAYDTEAFF,TGTGCCAGCAGTGTAGGGGGGGCGTATGACACTGAAGCTTTCTTT
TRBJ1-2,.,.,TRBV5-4,CASSSPRRNYGYTF,TGTGCCAGCAGCTCACCTCGGCGCAACTATGGCTACACCTTC
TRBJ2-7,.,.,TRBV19,CASSAGPYEQYF,TGTGCCAGTAGTGCGGGACCCTACGAGCAGTACTTC
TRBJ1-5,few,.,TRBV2,CASSQDSNQPQHF,TGTGCCAGCAGTCAGGATAGCAATCAGCCCCAGCATTTT
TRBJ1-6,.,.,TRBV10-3,CAIRPEYNSPLHF,TGTGCCATCCGCCCAGAATATAATTCACCCCTCCACTTT
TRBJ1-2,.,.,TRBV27,CASAGGGNYGYTF,TGTGCCAGCGCTGGGGGAGGGAATTATGGCTACACCTTC
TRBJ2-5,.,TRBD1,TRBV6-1,CASSQPGTVETQYF,TGTGCCAGCAGTCAACCGGGGACAGTAGAGACCCAGTACTTC
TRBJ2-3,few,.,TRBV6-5,CASSYSGQSRGDTQYF,TGTGCCAGCAGTTACTCCGGGCAGAGCAGGGGAGATACGCAGTATTTT
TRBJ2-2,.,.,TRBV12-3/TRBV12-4,CASSQGRNLNTGELFF,TGTGCCAGCAGCCAGGGACGGAACTTGAACACCGGGGAGCTGTTTTTT
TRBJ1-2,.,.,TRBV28,CASSLVGASYGYTF,TGTGCCAGCAGTTTGGTAGGGGCGAGCTATGGCTACACCTTC
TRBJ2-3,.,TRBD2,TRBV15,CATSRDFGLAFSTDTQYF,TGTGCCACCAGCAGAGACTTCGGACTAGCGTTTAGCACAGATACGCAGTATTTT
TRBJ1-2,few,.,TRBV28,CASSFRQRGYTF,TGTGCCAGCAGTTTTCGACAGCGTGGCTACACCTTC
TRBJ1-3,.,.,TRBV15,CATSREGDTSSGNTIYF,TGTGCCACCAGCAGAGAGGGGGACACGAGCTCTGGAAACACCATATATTTT
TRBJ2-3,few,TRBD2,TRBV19,CASSIQREPDTQYF,TGTGCCAGTAGTATTCAGCGGGAGCCAGATACGCAGTATTTT
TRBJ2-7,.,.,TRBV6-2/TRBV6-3,CASTKEGEYRYEQYF,TGTGCCAGCACCAAAGAGGGGGAGTATAGGTACGAGCAGTACTTC
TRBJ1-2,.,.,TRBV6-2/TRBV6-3,CASSFPLNRYGYTF,TGTGCCAGCAGTTTTCCACTTAACAGATATGGCTACACCTTC